The 24 T cell receptor beta chains below were found in one sample sequenced in a study of OX40 agonist ivuxolimab in advanced cancers. Generated by immunoSEQ multiplex PCR, the TCRdb table keeps only in-frame clones and is missing some. The sample carries tens of thousands of clones, nearly 90% recorded once. This material consisted of CD4+ or CD8+ T cells sorted from blood, taken in a trial of the OX40 agonist ivuxolimab. The receptor set was obtained from an adult with an advanced solid tumor such as melanoma, head and neck, liver or kidney cancer.

This clone has a single count. CDR3 region: CASSRSGQGFYEQYF. The DNA for the CDR3 is TGCGCCAGCAGCCGATCGGGACAGGGGTTTTACGAGCAGTACTTC. This chain joins TRBV4-1 and TRBJ2-7, with 10 positions matching TRBD1. The V segment lost 4 bases and the J segment 4 bases; nucleotides outside the gene matches: 7. CDR3 length equals 15 residues. Germline CDR1 reads MGHRA; CDR2 reads YSYEKL.

This chain's CDR3 is CAWKYGGGTGELFF. CDR3 DNA: TGTGCCTGGAAGTACGGGGGGGGCACCGGGGAGCTGTTTTTT. The chain couples TRBV30 to TRBJ2-2; 8 bases align to TRBD2. The CDR3 spans 14 residues. V shed 4 bases, J shed 4 bases, and the junction held 5 bases outside the gene matches. From germline, CDR1 is GTSNPN and CDR2 SVGIG (reference sequence).

Worth noting for this clone: This probably arose from a read error, given a far larger clone one base away. The same CDR3 arises from other DNA sequences in this sample as well. V gene TRBV5-1 combines with J gene TRBJ2-4; no definite D call. Germline CDR1 reads SGHRS; CDR2 reads YFSETQ. The V gene lost 3 bases and the J gene lost 0 bases, with 10 bases spanning the gap. The CDR3 has 15 residues. CDR3 nucleotides: TGCGCCAGCAGCTCTGTCCTGATAGCCAAAAACATTCAGTACTTC. Its translation: CASSSVLIAKNIQYF.

The chain couples TRBV11-2 to TRBJ1-1, with 7 positions matching TRBD1. The trim removed 11 bases at V and 4 bases at J, leaving 10 bases unmatched. The CDR3 contains 13 residues. Germline-derived CDR1 and CDR2 are SGHAT and FQNNGV. Written as DNA, the CDR3 is TGTGCCTCTTTCAGACAGGGTAGCACTGAAGCTTTCTTT. Amino acids: CASFRQGSTEAFF.

This clone has a single count. The J gene is TRBJ2-7, the V gene TRBV27; 8 bases line up with TRBD1. The J segment lost 4 bases and the V segment lost 6 bases, leaving 2 bases of the junction unmatched. Germline CDR1 reads MNHEY; CDR2 reads SMNVEV (reference sequence). CDR3 size: 12 residues. As DNA, the CDR3 is TGTGCCAGCAGCGGACAGGGATACGAGCAGTACTTC. Translating it yields CASSGQGYEQYF.

The chain links TRBV9 to TRBJ1-4, with 7 bases that match TRBD1. V was clipped by 4 bases and J by 4 bases; unmatched bases: 4. CDR1 is SGDLS and CDR2 is YYNGEE in the germline V gene. This CDR3 has 14 amino acids. The CDR3 sequence: CASSQRDSNEKLFF. For the CDR3, the DNA is TGTGCCAGCAGCCAACGGGACAGTAATGAAAAACTGTTTTTT.

This chain joins TRBV7-9 and TRBJ2-3; 11 bases align to TRBD2. V shed 5 bases and J 1 base; nucleotides not matched to a gene: 5. Germline-derived CDR1 and CDR2 are SEHNR and FQNEAQ (reference sequence). This CDR3 comprises 16 residues. The DNA for the CDR3 is TGTGCCAGCAGCACCGCTAGCGGGGGGCGCACAGATACGCAGTATTTT. Amino acid sequence: CASSTASGGRTDTQYF. Drawing the rest from reference TRBV7-9 and TRBJ2-3, the complete variable domain is DTGVSQNPRHKITKRGQNVTFRCDPISEHNRLYWYRQTLGQGPEFLTYFQNEAQLEKSRLLSDRFSAERPKGSFSTLEIQRTEQGDSAMYLCASSTASGGRTDTQYFGPGTRLTVL.

The V call is TRBV11-3, the J call TRBJ2-3; D uncertain. The ends were cut back, 5 bases at V and 2 bases at J, with 11 bases in the middle. Germline CDR1 and CDR2: SGHNT and YENEEA. This CDR3 has 14 amino acids. CDR3 amino acids: CASSPMGPTDTQYF. DNA for the CDR3: TGTGCCAGCAGCCCAATGGGTCCCACAGATACGCAGTATTTT.

The chain carries TRBV27 and TRBJ1-5; D is uncertain. This CDR3 region has 13 residues. Trimming stripped 3 bases from V and 5 bases from J, with 8 bases between. Germline loops: CDR1 MNHEY, CDR2 SMNVEV (reference sequence). DNA of the CDR3: TGTGCCAGCAGTTTTTGGGCGGATCAGCCCCAGCATTTT. Residues: CASSFWADQPQHF.

This chain connects TRBV27 to TRBJ2-2, with D unclear. Trimming cost V 3 bases and J 8 bases, with 7 bases left between them. The germline gives CDR1 MNHEY, CDR2 SMNVEV (reference sequence). The CDR3 contains 12 residues. This chain's CDR3 is CASSLLVGELFF. As DNA, the CDR3 is TGTGCCAGCAGTTTGCTAGTAGGGGAGCTGTTTTTT.

The chain joins TRBV28 to TRBJ2-7, with D maybe TRBD1 (6 bases). Germline V gives CDR1 MDHEN, CDR2 SYDVKM. The CDR3 loop spans 12 amino acids. V lost 2 bases and J 7 bases, leaving 9 bases between the germline ends. CDR3 loop: CASSLNREEQYF. The CDR3 DNA follows: TGTGCCAGCAGTTTAAACAGGGAAGAGCAGTACTTC.

This clone was counted only a few times. The chain employs TRBV7-9 and TRBJ2-2; D might be TRBD1 (5 bases). The CDR3 length is 13 residues. The V gene lost 3 bases and the J gene lost 9 bases, with 11 bases spanning the gap. From germline, CDR1 is SEHNR and CDR2 FQNEAQ (reference sequence). CDR3 sequence: CASSLGPGRELFF. The CDR3 DNA reads TGTGCCAGCAGCTTGGGGCCTGGTCGGGAGCTGTTTTTT.

V usage is TRBV7-7 and J usage is TRBJ2-7; a weak D match, TRBD1 (5 bases). Germline loops: CDR1 SSHAT, CDR2 FNYEAQ (reference sequence). V shed 5 bases and J shed 3 bases, with 11 bases lying between them. This CDR3 is 13 amino acids long. DNA for the CDR3: TGTGCCAGCAGCCCCGGACACTACTACGAGCAGTACTTC. This gives the protein CASSPGHYYEQYF. Together with reference TRBV7-7 and TRBJ2-7, the CDR3 gives the full variable domain: GAGVSQSPRYKVTKRGQDVTLRCDPISSHATLYWYQQALGQGPEFLTYFNYEAQPDKSGLPSDRFSAERPEGSISTLTIQRTEQRDSAMYRCASSPGHYYEQYFGPGTRLTVT.

The chain is built from TRBV7-6 and TRBJ2-2; D is possibly TRBD2 (5 bases). V lost 3 bases and J lost 1, with 15 bases in between. This CDR3 has 17 residues. The germline gives CDR1 SGHVS, CDR2 FNYEAQ. The chain's CDR3 is CASSFVSGVGNTGELFF. CDR3 bases: TGTGCCAGCAGCTTCGTCAGCGGAGTAGGGAACACCGGGGAGCTGTTTTTT. The variable domain in full, completed from reference TRBV7-6 and TRBJ2-2, reads GAGVSQSPRYKVTKRGQDVALRCDPISGHVSLYWYRQALGQGPEFLTYFNYEAQQDKSGLPNDRFSAERPEGSISTLTIQRTEQRDSAMYRCASSFVSGVGNTGELFFGEGSRLTVL.

This chain links TRBV5-1 with TRBJ2-2, with D possibly being TRBD2 (6 bases). CDR1 is SGHRS, CDR2 YFSETQ, per germline. CDR3 length: 13 amino acids. V shed 4 bases and J shed 6 bases, with 10 bases lying between them. CDR3 protein: CASSTGLPGELFF. The DNA of the CDR3 is TGCGCCAGCAGCACGGGACTCCCCGGGGAGCTGTTTTTT.

The J gene is TRBJ2-7, the V gene TRBV4-3; perhaps TRBD1 as D (5 bases). The CDR3 has 13 residues. V lost 0 bases and J lost 2, with 5 bases in between. The germline V gene encodes CDR1 LGHNA and CDR2 YSLEER. The DNA for the CDR3 is TGCGCCAGCAGCCAAGACAGGGCCTACGAGCAGTACTTC. Protein: CASSQDRAYEQYF.

The chain has TRBV7-9 and TRBJ1-3, with a possible D match to TRBD1 (6 bases). The CDR3 sequence is 16 residues long. Germline CDR1 and CDR2: SEHNR and FQNEAQ (reference sequence). V was clipped by 4 bases and J by 0 bases, with 13 bases between them. The CDR3 reads CASSSTGHRSGNTIYF. CDR3 sequence (DNA): TGTGCCAGCAGCTCGACAGGCCACCGCTCTGGAAACACCATATATTTT. The variable domain in full, with the rest retrieved from reference TRBV7-9 and TRBJ1-3, is DTGVSQNPRHKITKRGQNVTFRCDPISEHNRLYWYRQTLGQGPEFLTYFQNEAQLEKSRLLSDRFSAERPKGSFSTLEIQRTEQGDSAMYLCASSSTGHRSGNTIYFGEGSWLTVV.

V usage is TRBV7-6 and J usage is TRBJ2-1, with TRBD2 matching 8 bases. CDR3 size: 15 residues. The germline CDR1 and CDR2 sequences are SGHVS and FNYEAQ. Trimming at V came to 5 bases and at J to 2 bases, leaving 5 bases not matched to a gene. The chain's CDR3 is CASSLIGGAYNEQFF. The CDR3, as DNA: TGTGCCAGCAGCCTCATCGGGGGGGCCTACAATGAGCAGTTCTTC.

This clone has a handful of counts. This chain links TRBV4-3 with TRBJ1-3; no clear D. The CDR3 extends over 15 amino acids. V lost 1 base to trimming and J lost 0 bases, with 7 bases between them. Germline CDR1 LGHNA, CDR2 YSLEER. In nucleotides, the CDR3 is TGCGCCAGCAGCCAAGCGGAAGGCTCTGGAAACACCATATATTTT. Translating gives CASSQAEGSGNTIYF.

V gene TRBV6-5 combines with J gene TRBJ1-1; D gene unclear. Germline V lookup: CDR1 MNHEY, CDR2 SVGAGI. The CDR3 runs 14 residues. The ends were cut back, 2 bases at V and 1 base at J, with 8 bases in the middle. The CDR3 DNA reads TGTGCCAGCAGTTACACAGTCACGAACACTGAAGCTTTCTTT. The encoded protein is CASSYTVTNTEAFF.

The chain links TRBV7-6 to TRBJ1-5; 7 nucleotides match TRBD1. Germline loops: CDR1 SGHVS, CDR2 FNYEAQ. Trimming cost V 5 bases and J 3 bases; bases outside gene matches: 4. CDR3 length: 14 amino acids. In DNA form, the CDR3 reads TGTGCCAGCAGCCCACAGGGGCTCAATCAGCCCCAGCATTTT. Protein sequence: CASSPQGLNQPQHF.

The chain combines TRBV4-1 with TRBJ1-1; the D gene is possibly TRBD1 (5 bases). The CDR3 has 14 amino acids. Trimming took 1 base from V and 3 from J, leaving 9 bases between them. The germline V gene has CDR1 MGHRA and CDR2 YSYEKL. The CDR3 sequence: CASSQGKGDTEAFF. The DNA of the CDR3 is TGCGCCAGCAGCCAAGGGAAAGGGGACACTGAAGCTTTCTTT.

The chain links TRBV6-6 to TRBJ2-1; D ambiguous. CDR1 is MNHNY, CDR2 SVGAGI, per germline (reference sequence). The CDR3 is 12 residues long. Trimming removed 6 bases at V and 6 bases at J, with 9 bases between. The CDR3 reads CASRALGNEQFF. The CDR3 bases are TGTGCCAGCAGAGCCCTAGGCAATGAGCAGTTCTTC.

The V and J genes are TRBV9 and TRBJ1-2; 9 bases map to TRBD1. The ends lost 4 bases at V and 4 bases at J; junction bases unmatched: 8. This CDR3 spans 15 amino acids. CDR1 is SGDLS, CDR2 YYNGEE, per germline. The CDR3 DNA reads TGTGCCAGCAGCTATACAGGGGGCGCGGGCTATGGCTACACCTTC. This gives the protein CASSYTGGAGYGYTF.